The T cell receptor beta chain described here comes from a study of cytomegalovirus exposure and HLA in healthy donors. Study outcomes and limitations: Specific recognition of CMV antigens was confirmed in vitro for a few chains (all CMV-associated). Across donors, most TCRs were seen rarely, yet some public ones were widespread.

On this clone itself: Its target is unknown.

The CDR3 runs to 10 residues. Germline V gene sequence: CDR1 GTSNPN, CDR2 SVGIG (reference sequence). V dropped 5 bases and J dropped 6 bases, with 7 bases sitting between them. Using immunoSEQ multiplex PCR, the repertoire was profiled, and TCRdb retains in-frame clones only, with some absent. The table includes 250,000 to 350,000 clones, 85% to 90% detected once. The chain links TRBV30 to TRBJ1-1, with D perhaps TRBD1 (5 bases). The sequence derives from a woman under 30 in good health and CMV-seronegative. The sequenced sample was PBMCs. As DNA, the CDR3 is TGTGCCTGGGGGGGGGCTGAAGCTTTCTTT. As protein: CAWGGAEAFF. The entire variable domain, with the rest obtained from reference TRBV30 and TRBJ1-1, is as follows: SQTIHQWPATLVQPVGSPLSLECTVEGTSNPNLYWYRQAAGRGLQLLFYSVGIGQISSEVPQNLSASRPQDRQFILSSKKLLLSDSGFYLCAWGGAEAFFGQGTRLTVV.